This TCR beta chain was captured in a study of CD8 T cells in Susac syndrome. Random hexamers were used to reverse transcribe the RNA input (about 0.5 to 1 ug). TCRdb fed the immunoSEQ multiplex PCR reads into MiXCR, producing one record per CDR3 protein. This table has about 210,000 distinct CDR3 sequences, about 94% appearing once. Trimming removed 1 base at V and 1 base at J, with 10 bases between. CDR1 is SGHDN and CDR2 is FVKESK in the germline V gene. There are 15 residues in the CDR3. In this sample, this clonotype turned up a few times. Specimen: CD4+ T cells from PBMCs. This clonotype originated in a human donor in good health. This chain joins TRBV14 and TRBJ1-1, with D uncertain. The CDR3 sequence is CASSQVGPGNTEAFF. CDR3 DNA: TGTGCCAGCAGCCAAGTGGGCCCGGGGAACACTGAAGCTTTCTTT.